The 4 T cell receptor beta chains reported below all come from one sample, sequenced in a study of blood T cell repertoires in COVID-19. Clones were read by immunoSEQ multiplex PCR, and TCRdb kept only the in-frame ones, dropping some. The table lists 220,000 or so clones, around 87% of them singletons, with over 3% in the top ten. The specimen sequenced was PBMCs or T cells enriched from blood (not recorded which). These receptors originate from a woman younger than 30 in a cohort exposed to, infected with or recovered from COVID-19 (not recorded which).

A remark on this clone: This sample includes further DNA sequences coding for the same CDR3. The V gene is TRBV12-3 or TRBV12-4, the J gene TRBJ1-2; 9 bases match TRBD1. Germline trimming cut 5 bases from V and 7 bases from J; bases unmatched to any gene: 5. This CDR3 is 13 amino acids long. CDR3 sequence reads: CASSLGTGSGYTF. CDR3 sequence (DNA): TGTGCCAGCAGTCTAGGGACAGGGAGTGGCTACACCTTC.

The chain carries TRBV19 and TRBJ2-7, with D perhaps matching TRBD2 (6 bases). There are 13 residues in the CDR3. Trimming stripped 0 bases from V and 7 bases from J, with 10 bases between. CDR1 and CDR2 from the germline V gene are LNHDA and SQIVND (reference sequence). DNA for the CDR3: TGTGCCAGTAGTATAGAGGAGGGTTGGGAGCAGTACTTC. It encodes CASSIEEGWEQYF. The variable domain in full, with the rest retrieved from reference TRBV19 and TRBJ2-7, is DGGITQSPKYLFRKEGQNVTLSCEQNLNHDAMYWYRQDPGQGLRLIYYSQIVNDFQKGDIAEGYSVSREKKESFPLTVTSAQKNPTAFYLCASSIEEGWEQYFGPGTRLTVT.

The gene calls are TRBV7-8 and TRBJ1-2; a weak D match, TRBD1 (6 bases). CDR1 is SGHVS, CDR2 FQNEAQ, per germline. The CDR3 is made up of 16 amino acids. V lost 2 bases, J lost 6 bases, and 19 bases lay in between. The CDR3 here is CASSLSLGGGDNGYTF. The DNA of the CDR3 is TGTGCCAGCAGCTTATCCCTGGGAGGGGGAGATAATGGCTACACCTTC.

The rearrangement links TRBV3-1 (or the pseudogene TRBV3-2) to TRBJ1-1, with D hard to call. Germline V gives CDR1 LGHDT, CDR2 YNNKEL (reference sequence). The CDR3 has 13 residues. The germline V and J ends were trimmed by 2 bases and 10 bases, with 14 bases remaining between them. CDR3 sequence: CASSQPPASGAFF. Here the CDR3 DNA reads TGTGCCAGCAGCCAACCCCCAGCATCAGGAGCTTTCTTT.